These 8 T cell receptor beta chains were all obtained from the same sample, sequenced in a study of T cells in Graves' hyperthyroidism and ophthalmopathy (dated by TCRdb to 2018 to 2020). The method behind the library was multiplex PCR. The reads were generated on an Illumina HiSeq 2000. The TCR beta CDR3 regions were amplified from RNA transcripts. A first-round RT-PCR of the TCR CDR3 used the HTBI primer set with the Qiagen OneStep RT-PCR kit. TCRdb passed the public sequencing reads through fastp at Q25 and MiXCR, retaining productive beta sequences. CDR3 protein sequences are deduplicated, and each keeps its most common genes and DNA. The sample table contains under 550,000 distinct CDR3 sequences; only one count was recorded for 20% of them. The ten largest clones capture roughly 50% of the sample. Material for sequencing was blood. These receptors came from a man aged 40-49 years with Graves' ophthalmopathy.

The V call is TRBV11-2, the J call TRBJ2-1, with 13 bases that match TRBD2. Germline CDR1 SGHAT, CDR2 FQNNGV. With 8 bases clipped from V and 8 bases from J, the junction kept 15 bases outside the gene matches. The CDR3 runs to 17 residues. Here the CDR3 reads CASRTPRTSGGGHEQFF. The CDR3 DNA reads TGTGCCAGCCGCACCCCTAGGACTAGCGGGGGAGGGCATGAGCAGTTCTTC.

This chain uses TRBV7-2 with TRBJ2-1; 7 nucleotides align to TRBD2. This CDR3 is built from 16 residues. J lost 4 bases, V lost 1 base, and 7 bases had no gene match. CDR1 is SGHTA and CDR2 is FQGNSA in the germline V gene. The CDR3 coding sequence is TGTGCCAGCAGCTTAGGACTAGCTCCACCATACAATGAGCAGTTCTTC. Translated: CASSLGLAPPYNEQFF.

This clonotype was observed a handful of times. The chain carries TRBV24-1 and TRBJ2-7; TRBD1 is a possible D gene (6 bases). The CDR3 consists of 13 residues. Looked up from germline, CDR1 is KGHDR and CDR2 is SFDVKD. Trimming stripped 4 bases from V and 3 bases from J, with 9 bases between. CDR3 nucleotides: TGTGCCACCAGTGACGGGACAAACTACGAGCAGTACTTC. Encoded protein: CATSDGTNYEQYF.

This clonotype was recorded a few times. The genes are TRBV4-1 and TRBJ2-4; D is unresolved. The CDR3 spans 18 residues. V was clipped by 1 base and J by 0 bases, with 16 bases between them. Germline V gene lookup returns CDR1 MGHRA and CDR2 YSYEKL. The CDR3 sequence: CASSQGGTKSLAKNIQYF. Here the CDR3 DNA reads TGCGCCAGCAGCCAAGGGGGAACAAAATCCTTAGCCAAAAACATTCAGTACTTC.

The chain has TRBV6-1 and TRBJ2-2; D is perhaps TRBD2 (6 bases). CDR1 is MNHNS, CDR2 SASEGT, per germline. The length of the CDR3 is 14 residues. Trimming removed 5 bases from V and 4 bases from J, with 11 bases in between. CDR3 loop: CASSYFSGTGELFF. The CDR3 DNA reads TGTGCCAGCAGTTATTTTAGCGGCACCGGGGAGCTGTTTTTT.

This clonotype has ten or more counts. The chain joins TRBV7-9 to TRBJ2-5; D unclear. Germline CDR1 reads SEHNR; CDR2 reads FQNEAQ (reference sequence). The V and J ends lost 4 bases and 0 bases respectively, with 12 bases between them. The CDR3 consists of 15 residues. The CDR3 coding sequence is TGTGCCAGCAGCTCCTTCCTGGGGTACCAAGAGACCCAGTACTTC. Translating it yields CASSSFLGYQETQYF. Full variable domain (rest looked up from reference TRBV7-9 and TRBJ2-5): DTGVSQNPRHKITKRGQNVTFRCDPISEHNRLYWYRQTLGQGPEFLTYFQNEAQLEKSRLLSDRFSAERPKGSFSTLEIQRTEQGDSAMYLCASSSFLGYQETQYFGPGTRLLVL.

The chain recombines TRBV30 with TRBJ1-1; D possibly corresponds to TRBD1 (6 bases). The V end lost 5 bases, the J end lost 7 bases, and 14 bases lay between the germline ends. The CDR3 is 12 residues long. Per germline, CDR1 GTSNPN and CDR2 SVGIG (reference sequence). CDR3 sequence reads: CAWGFTGYEAFF. CDR3 DNA: TGTGCCTGGGGTTTCACAGGGTATGAAGCTTTCTTT.

This clonotype was seen many times. V is TRBV11-2 and J is TRBJ2-2, with a tentative D call TRBD1 (5 bases). CDR1 SGHAT and CDR2 FQNNGV come from the germline V gene. The CDR3 is made up of 16 amino acids. V lost 4 bases and J lost 0, with 12 bases in between. The CDR3 spells CASSSGRGSNTGELFF. In DNA form, the CDR3 reads TGTGCCAGCAGCTCCGGAAGGGGCTCGAACACCGGGGAGCTGTTTTTT.